The 16 T cell receptor beta chains below were found in one sample sequenced in a study of blood T cell repertoires in COVID-19. Produced via immunoSEQ multiplex PCR; TCRdb's table is partial and in-frame only. The top ten clones hold 32% of a sample with about 110,000 clones, 75% to 90% of them seen once. The specimen sequenced was peripheral blood. These receptors were collected from an elderly woman with acute or convalescent COVID-19.

The genes are TRBV11-2 and TRBJ2-1; TRBD2 might be the D (6 bases). This CDR3 contains 16 residues. Trimming stripped 2 bases from V and 5 bases from J, with 16 bases between. The V gene's germline CDR1 is SGHAT and CDR2 FQNNGV. The CDR3 sequence is CASSLRGGLINNEQFF. For the CDR3, the DNA is TGTGCCAGCAGCTTACGGGGAGGTCTTATAAACAATGAGCAGTTCTTC.

The chain has TRBV5-1 and TRBJ1-1; D is uncertain. This CDR3 comprises 13 residues. Per the germline V gene, CDR1 is SGHRS and CDR2 is YFSETQ. Trimming cost V 3 bases and J 0 bases, with 6 bases left between them. The CDR3 sequence is CASSSRLNTEAFF. Here the CDR3 DNA reads TGCGCCAGCAGCTCGCGCTTGAACACTGAAGCTTTCTTT.

The chain uses TRBV6-5 and TRBJ2-7; a possible D gene is TRBD1 (5 bases). This CDR3 has 15 amino acids. V lost 0 bases to trimming and J lost 2 bases, with 11 bases between them. The germline CDR1 and CDR2 sequences are MNHEY and SVGAGI. CDR3 residues: CASSYSYTGTYEQYF. The CDR3 nucleotides are TGTGCCAGCAGTTACTCGTATACAGGTACCTACGAGCAGTACTTC.

V and J are TRBV11-2 and TRBJ2-1; a possible D gene is TRBD2 (5 bases). Per germline, CDR1 SGHAT and CDR2 FQNNGV. V lost 5 bases, J lost 12 bases, and 17 bases lay in between. This CDR3 spans 13 amino acids. The DNA for the CDR3 is TGTGCCAGCAGCCCCCCGGCGGGCGTTTGGCAGTTCTTC. Its protein is CASSPPAGVWQFF. Together with reference TRBV11-2 and TRBJ2-1, the CDR3 gives the full variable domain: EAGVAQSPRYKIIEKRQSVAFWCNPISGHATLYWYQQILGQGPKLLIQFQNNGVVDDSQLPKDRFSAERLKGVDSTLKIQPAKLEDSAVYLCASSPPAGVWQFFGPGTRLTVL.

This clone was observed a few times. The chain employs TRBV2 and TRBJ2-2; D not resolved. Trimming shortened V by 2 bases and J by 5 bases, and 12 bases separated the two germline ends. From germline, CDR1 is SNHLY and CDR2 FYNNEI. The CDR3 spans 15 residues. The CDR3 loop is CASSEIGYSTGELFF. CDR3 DNA: TGTGCCAGCAGTGAAATCGGTTACAGTACCGGGGAGCTGTTTTTT.

The chain couples TRBV30 to TRBJ1-4; TRBD1 matches at 8 bases. The CDR3 consists of 15 residues. The germline CDR1 and CDR2 sequences are GTSNPN and SVGIG (reference sequence). The V gene end was trimmed by 3 bases and the J gene end by 6 bases; junction bases not matched to a gene: 9. The CDR3 DNA reads as TGTGCCTGGAGGGCCCGGGACAGGAGGGATGAAAAACTGTTTTTT. Translating gives CAWRARDRRDEKLFF.

The chain has TRBV24-1 and TRBJ2-3; TRBD1 aligns across 7 bases. J gave up 3 bases and V 3 bases, and 5 bases lay outside the gene matches. The CDR3 consists of 15 residues. The germline V gene has CDR1 KGHDR and CDR2 SFDVKD. The CDR3 DNA follows: TGTGCCACCAGTGATGCGCCGGGACAGACAGATACGCAGTATTTT. It codes for CATSDAPGQTDTQYF.

The J gene is TRBJ1-2, the V gene TRBV7-9, with TRBD1 identical over 7 bases. V gave up 5 bases and J gave up 3 bases; unmatched junction bases: 6. The CDR3 runs 14 residues. Germline CDR1 reads SEHNR; CDR2 reads FQNEAQ (reference sequence). The CDR3 DNA sequence: TGTGCCAGCAGCAAACAGGGGCCCCACTATGGCTACACCTTC. It is translated as CASSKQGPHYGYTF.

The rearrangement uses TRBV2 and TRBJ2-7, with 9 bases that match TRBD1. V trimming: 8 bases; J trimming: 1 base; junction bases outside the gene matches: 9. This CDR3 is built from 15 residues. Germline CDR1 is SNHLY and CDR2 is FYNNEI. For the CDR3, the DNA is TGTGCCAGCGGTTCGTGGGACAGGGATTCCTACGAGCAGTACTTC. The encoded protein is CASGSWDRDSYEQYF.

J is TRBJ1-4 and V is TRBV10-2; the match to TRBD1 covers 9 bases. Germline CDR1 reads WSHSY; CDR2 reads SAAADI. V dropped 6 bases and J dropped 4; count of bases not matched to a gene: 3. The CDR3 sequence is 14 residues long. In DNA form, the CDR3 reads TGCGCCAGCAGGAGGACAGGGGTTAATGAAAAACTGTTTTTT. Translation: CASRRTGVNEKLFF.

The chain recombines TRBV7-2 with TRBJ1-2; 7 bases are a match to TRBD1. Germline loops: CDR1 SGHTA, CDR2 FQGNSA. CDR3 length: 13 residues. V dropped 4 bases and J dropped 2; count of bases not matched to a gene: 1. CDR3 loop: CASSSTGNYGYTF. In DNA, the CDR3 is TGTGCCAGCAGCTCGACAGGGAACTATGGCTACACCTTC. The variable domain in full, with the rest retrieved from reference TRBV7-2 and TRBJ1-2, is GAGVSQSPSNKVTEKGKDVELRCDPISGHTALYWYRQSLGQGLEFLIYFQGNSAPDKSGLPSDRFSAERTGGSVSTLTIQRTQQEDSAVYLCASSSTGNYGYTFGSGTRLTVV.

The chain combines TRBV14 with TRBJ2-5; D is perhaps TRBD1 (5 bases). Trimming removed 4 bases from V and 2 bases from J, with 11 bases in between. The CDR3 consists of 14 residues. The germline V gene has CDR1 SGHDN and CDR2 FVKESK. The CDR3 spells CASSLEPGQETQYF. The CDR3 region has the DNA TGTGCCAGCAGCCTGGAGCCAGGGCAAGAGACCCAGTACTTC.

The chain employs TRBV6-1 and TRBJ1-3, with 10 bases lining up with TRBD1. The CDR3 extends over 16 amino acids. Losses at the gene ends were 3 bases for V and 3 bases for J; bases not matched to a gene: 5. Germline lookup yields CDR1 MNHNS and CDR2 SASEGT. The CDR3 DNA sequence: TGTGCCAGCAGTGACCTGACAGGGGGCGGTGGAAACACCATATATTTT. This sequence encodes CASSDLTGGGGNTIYF.

This clone was recorded a few times. V is TRBV21-1 and J is TRBJ1-1; TRBD1 is the table's D call and was not checked against the DNA. TRBV21-1 is described as a pseudogene. The CDR3 sequence is 14 residues long. CDR3 protein: CASSPDRAKTEAFF. The CDR3 DNA follows: TGTGCCAGCAGCCCGGACAGGGCCAAGACTGAAGCTTTCTTT.

The chain links TRBV5-1 to TRBJ2-3, with D hard to call. This CDR3 is built from 13 residues. V dropped 0 bases and J dropped 4 bases, with 6 bases sitting between them. Looked up from germline, CDR1 is SGHRS and CDR2 is YFSETQ. The CDR3 bases are TGCGCCAGCAGCTTGGGTGGGCCAGATACGCAGTATTTT. Translating gives CASSLGGPDTQYF.

This sequence joins TRBV7-6 and TRBJ1-2; 9 bases are shared with TRBD1. The CDR3 sequence is 15 residues long. J lost 1 base, V lost 9 bases, and 9 bases had no gene match. Germline assignment: CDR1 SGHVS and CDR2 FNYEAQ. In DNA, the CDR3 is TGTGCCAGTAACCCCCGGGACAGGGTTAACTATGGCTACACCTTC. Protein sequence: CASNPRDRVNYGYTF.